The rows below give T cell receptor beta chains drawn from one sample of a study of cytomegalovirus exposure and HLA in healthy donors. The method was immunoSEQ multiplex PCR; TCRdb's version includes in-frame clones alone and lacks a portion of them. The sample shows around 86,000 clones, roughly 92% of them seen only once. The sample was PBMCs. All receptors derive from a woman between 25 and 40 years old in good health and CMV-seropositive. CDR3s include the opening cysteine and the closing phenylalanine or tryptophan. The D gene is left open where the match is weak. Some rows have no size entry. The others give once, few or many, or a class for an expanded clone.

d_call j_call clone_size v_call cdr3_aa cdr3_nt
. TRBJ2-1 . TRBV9 CASSVTALAGVSSYNEQFF TGTGCCAGCAGCGTAACTGCCTTGGCAGGGGTGAGCTCCTACAATGAGCAGTTCTTC
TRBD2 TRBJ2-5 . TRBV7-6 CASSLLGRTSGTLLYETQYF TGTGCCAGCAGCTTACTGGGGCGGACTAGCGGGACCCTCCTCTATGAGACCCAGTACTTC
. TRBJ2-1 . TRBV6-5 CASSQRAEAYNEQFF TGTGCCAGCAGCCAAAGAGCGGAAGCCTACAATGAGCAGTTCTTC
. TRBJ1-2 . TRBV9 CASSAGAGKNYGYTF TGTGCCAGCAGCGCTGGGGCAGGGAAAAACTATGGCTACACCTTC
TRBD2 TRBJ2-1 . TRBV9 CASSVLAGGPHEQFF TGTGCCAGCAGCGTACTAGCGGGAGGGCCTCATGAGCAGTTCTTC
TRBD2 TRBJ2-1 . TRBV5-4 CASSLAWREGNNEQFF TGTGCCAGCAGCTTGGCGTGGCGGGAGGGAAACAATGAGCAGTTCTTC
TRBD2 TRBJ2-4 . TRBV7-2 CASSLYPSGSGGAKNIQYF TGTGCCAGCAGCTTATACCCTAGCGGGAGTGGGGGAGCCAAAAACATTCAGTACTTC
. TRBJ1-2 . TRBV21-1 CASSSGGRGALLYGYTF TGTGCCAGCAGCTCGGGGGGCAGGGGCGCACTCCTCTATGGCTACACCTTC
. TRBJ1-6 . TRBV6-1 CASTSYNSPLHF TGTGCCAGCACCAGCTATAATTCACCCCTCCACTTT
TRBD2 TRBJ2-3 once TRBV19 CASSWTSGRDTQYF TGTGCCAGTAGCTGGACTAGCGGGAGAGATACGCAGTATTTT
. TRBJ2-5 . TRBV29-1 CSAQAALETQYF TGCAGCGCCCAGGCCGCGTTGGAGACCCAGTACTTC
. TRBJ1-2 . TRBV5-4 CAGSTGANYGYTF TGTGCCGGATCGACAGGAGCAAACTATGGCTACACCTTC
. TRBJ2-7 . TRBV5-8 CASSPPERVYEQYF TGTGCCAGCAGCCCCCCGGAACGGGTCTACGAGCAGTACTTC
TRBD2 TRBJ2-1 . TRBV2 CASRGGTSPYNEQFF TGTGCCAGCAGGGGGGGGACTAGCCCCTACAATGAGCAGTTCTTC
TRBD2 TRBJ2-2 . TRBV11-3 CASSHMRGGPDGELFF TGTGCCAGCAGCCACATGCGGGGGGGCCCAGACGGGGAGCTGTTTTTT
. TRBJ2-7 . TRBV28 CASAQIVRPSYEQYF TGTGCCAGTGCCCAAATAGTGAGGCCGTCCTACGAGCAGTACTTC
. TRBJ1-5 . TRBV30 CAWSPDLGRQPQHF TGTGCCTGGAGCCCCGACCTTGGGAGACAGCCCCAGCATTTT
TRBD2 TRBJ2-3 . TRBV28 CASSLEAGEQADTQYF TGTGCCAGCAGCCTAGAAGCGGGAGAGCAGGCAGATACGCAGTATTTT
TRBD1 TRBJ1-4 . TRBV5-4 CASSPGQGINEKLFF TGTGCCAGCAGCCCGGGACAGGGAATTAATGAAAAACTGTTTTTT
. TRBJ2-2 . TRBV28 CASSLNRHTGELFF TGTGCCAGCAGTTTAAACAGACACACCGGGGAGCTGTTTTTT
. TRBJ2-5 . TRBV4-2 CASSQDRLAGQETQYF TGTGCCAGCAGCCAAGATCGATTAGCGGGACAGGAGACCCAGTACTTC
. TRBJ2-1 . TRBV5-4 CASSLVSYNEQFF TGTGCCAGCAGCTTGGTCAGCTACAATGAGCAGTTCTTC
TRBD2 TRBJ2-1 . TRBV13 CASSLVFKELAGDEQFF TGTGCCAGCAGCTTAGTATTCAAGGAGCTAGCGGGAGATGAGCAGTTCTTC
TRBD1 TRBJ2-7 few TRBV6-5 CASSLTGEYYEQYF TGTGCCAGCAGTTTGACAGGGGAATACTACGAGCAGTACTTC
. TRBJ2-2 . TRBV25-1 CASSRDTDPTGELFF TGTGCCAGCAGCAGAGACACAGATCCCACCGGGGAGCTGTTTTTT
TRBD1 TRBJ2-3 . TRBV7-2 CASGLGQARTDTQYF TGTGCCAGCGGCCTGGGACAGGCAAGAACAGATACGCAGTATTTT
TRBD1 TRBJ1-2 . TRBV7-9 CASSFRTGPGVYGYTF TGTGCCAGCAGCTTCCGGACAGGACCCGGGGTATATGGCTACACCTTC
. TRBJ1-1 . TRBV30 CAWSTNTEAFF TGTGCCTGGAGCACTAACACTGAAGCTTTCTTT
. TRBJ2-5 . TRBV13 CASSLWGRETQYF TGTGCCAGCAGCTTATGGGGGCGAGAGACCCAGTACTTC
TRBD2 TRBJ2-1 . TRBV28 CASSETSETYNEQFF TGTGCCAGCAGTGAAACTAGCGAAACCTACAATGAGCAGTTCTTC
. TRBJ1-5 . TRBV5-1 CASSPDTNQPQHF TGCGCCAGCAGCCCGGACACAAATCAGCCCCAGCATTTT